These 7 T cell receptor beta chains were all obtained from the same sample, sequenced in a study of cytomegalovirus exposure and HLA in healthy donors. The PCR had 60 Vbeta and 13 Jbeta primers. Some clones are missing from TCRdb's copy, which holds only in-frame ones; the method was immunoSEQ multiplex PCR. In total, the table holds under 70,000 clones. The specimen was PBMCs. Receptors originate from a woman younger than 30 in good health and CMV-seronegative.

CDR3 region: CASSQVPQAYEQYF. Written as DNA, the CDR3 is TGCGCCAGCAGCCAAGTGCCCCAGGCCTACGAGCAGTACTTC. The chain employs TRBV4-1 and TRBJ2-7; D call uncertain. This CDR3 comprises 14 residues. V was shortened by 1 base and J by 2 bases, with 9 bases between the two germline ends. The germline CDR1 and CDR2 sequences are MGHRA and YSYEKL.

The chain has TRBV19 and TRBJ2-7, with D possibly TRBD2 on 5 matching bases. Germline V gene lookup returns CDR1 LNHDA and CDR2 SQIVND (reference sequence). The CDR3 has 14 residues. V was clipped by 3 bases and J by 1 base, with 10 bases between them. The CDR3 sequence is CASSIGLPSYEQYF. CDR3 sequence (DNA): TGTGCCAGTAGTATCGGACTCCCTTCCTACGAGCAGTACTTC. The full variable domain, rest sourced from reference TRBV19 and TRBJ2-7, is DGGITQSPKYLFRKEGQNVTLSCEQNLNHDAMYWYRQDPGQGLRLIYYSQIVNDFQKGDIAEGYSVSREKKESFPLTVTSAQKNPTAFYLCASSIGLPSYEQYFGPGTRLTVT.

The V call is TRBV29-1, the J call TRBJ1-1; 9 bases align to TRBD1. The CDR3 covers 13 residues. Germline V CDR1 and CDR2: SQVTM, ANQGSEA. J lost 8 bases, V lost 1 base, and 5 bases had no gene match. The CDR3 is CSVEAGTGLEAFF. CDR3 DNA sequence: TGCAGCGTTGAAGCGGGGACAGGGCTAGAAGCTTTCTTT.

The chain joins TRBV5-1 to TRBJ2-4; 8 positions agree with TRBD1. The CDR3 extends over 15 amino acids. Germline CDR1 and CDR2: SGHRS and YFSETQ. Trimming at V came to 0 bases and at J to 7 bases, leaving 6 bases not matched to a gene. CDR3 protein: CASSLAWTGLNIQYF. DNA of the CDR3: TGCGCCAGCAGCTTGGCCTGGACAGGGTTGAACATTCAGTACTTC.

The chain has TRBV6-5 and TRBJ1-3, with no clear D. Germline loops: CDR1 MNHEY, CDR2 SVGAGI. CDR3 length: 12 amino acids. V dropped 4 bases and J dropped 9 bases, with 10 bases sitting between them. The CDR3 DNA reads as TGTGCCAGCAGTTGGGGAGATGGCACCATATATTTT. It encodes CASSWGDGTIYF.

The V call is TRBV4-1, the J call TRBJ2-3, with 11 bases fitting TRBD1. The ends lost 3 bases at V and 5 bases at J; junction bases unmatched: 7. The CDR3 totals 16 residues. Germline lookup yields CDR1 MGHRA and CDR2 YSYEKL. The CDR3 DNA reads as TGCGCCAGCAGCCAGGTGGACAGGGGGCACGTAGATACGCAGTATTTT. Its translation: CASSQVDRGHVDTQYF.

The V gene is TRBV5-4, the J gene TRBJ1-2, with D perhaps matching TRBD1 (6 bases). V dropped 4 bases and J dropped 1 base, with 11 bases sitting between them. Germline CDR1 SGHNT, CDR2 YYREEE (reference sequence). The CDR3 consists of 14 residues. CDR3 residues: CASSHRQVNYGYTF. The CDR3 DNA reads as TGTGCCAGCAGCCACCGACAGGTTAACTATGGCTACACCTTC.